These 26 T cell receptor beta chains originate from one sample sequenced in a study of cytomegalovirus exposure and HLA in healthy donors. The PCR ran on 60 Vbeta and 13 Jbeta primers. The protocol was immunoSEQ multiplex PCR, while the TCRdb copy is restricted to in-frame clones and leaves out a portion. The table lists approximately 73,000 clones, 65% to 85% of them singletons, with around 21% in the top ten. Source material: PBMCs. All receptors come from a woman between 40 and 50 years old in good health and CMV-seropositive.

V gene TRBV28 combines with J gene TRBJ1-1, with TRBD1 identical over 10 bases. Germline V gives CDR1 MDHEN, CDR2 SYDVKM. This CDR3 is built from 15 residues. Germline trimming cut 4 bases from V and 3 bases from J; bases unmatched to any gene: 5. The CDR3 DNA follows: TGTGCCAGCAGTTGGGGACAGGGGTTCTACACTGAAGCTTTCTTT. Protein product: CASSWGQGFYTEAFF.

This CDR3 is CASSLGVGGIEKLFF. The CDR3 nucleotides are TGTGCCAGCAGCTTAGGTGTAGGCGGGATTGAAAAACTGTTTTTT. The J gene is TRBJ1-4, the V gene TRBV7-9; D is undetermined. CDR1 is SEHNR, CDR2 FQNEAQ, per germline (reference sequence). The CDR3 is 15 amino acids. Between the trimmed V and J ends, which lost 1 base and 7 bases, there was a span of 13 bases.

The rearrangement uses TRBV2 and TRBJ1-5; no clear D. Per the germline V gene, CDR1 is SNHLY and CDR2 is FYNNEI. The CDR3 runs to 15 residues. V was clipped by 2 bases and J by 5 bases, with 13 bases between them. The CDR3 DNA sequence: TGTGCCAGCAGTGAATCCCTCTCGGAGGATCAGCCCCAGCATTTT. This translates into CASSESLSEDQPQHF.

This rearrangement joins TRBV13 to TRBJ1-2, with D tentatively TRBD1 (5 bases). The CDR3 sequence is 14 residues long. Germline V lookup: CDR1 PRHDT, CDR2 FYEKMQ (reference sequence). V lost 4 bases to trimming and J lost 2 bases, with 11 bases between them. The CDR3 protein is CASSSRRGNYGYTF. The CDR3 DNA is TGTGCCAGCAGCTCCCGGCGGGGCAACTATGGCTACACCTTC. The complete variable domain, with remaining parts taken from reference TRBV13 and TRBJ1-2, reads AAGVIQSPRHLIKEKRETATLKCYPIPRHDTVYWYQQGPGQDPQFLISFYEKMQSDKGSIPDRFSAQQFSDYHSELNMSSLELGDSALYFCASSSRRGNYGYTFGSGTRLTVV.

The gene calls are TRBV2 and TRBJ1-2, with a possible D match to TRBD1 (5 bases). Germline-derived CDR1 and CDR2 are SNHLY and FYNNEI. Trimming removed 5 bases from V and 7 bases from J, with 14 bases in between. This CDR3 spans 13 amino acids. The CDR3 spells CASSYSIQGGYTF. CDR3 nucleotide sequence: TGTGCCAGCAGTTACTCGATCCAGGGTGGCTACACCTTC.

This chain's CDR3 is CASSATGLAGGRQYF. The CDR3 nucleotides read TGTGCCAGCAGCGCTACGGGACTAGCGGGAGGCAGGCAGTACTTC. The J gene is TRBJ2-7, the V gene TRBV9, with TRBD2 identical over 15 bases. The CDR3 covers 15 residues. Germline trimming cut 3 bases from V and 9 bases from J; bases unmatched to any gene: 7. The V gene's germline CDR1 is SGDLS and CDR2 YYNGEE.

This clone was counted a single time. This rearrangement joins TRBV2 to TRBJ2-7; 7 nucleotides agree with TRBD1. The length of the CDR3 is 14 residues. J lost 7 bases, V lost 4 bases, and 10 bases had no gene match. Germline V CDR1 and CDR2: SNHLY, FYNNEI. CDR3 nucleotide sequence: TGTGCCAGCAGTGCGGGACAGCTCCTTATGGAGCAGTACTTC. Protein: CASSAGQLLMEQYF.

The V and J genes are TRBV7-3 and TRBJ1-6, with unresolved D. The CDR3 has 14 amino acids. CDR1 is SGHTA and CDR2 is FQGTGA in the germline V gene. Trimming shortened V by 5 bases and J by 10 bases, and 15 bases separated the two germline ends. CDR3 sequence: CASSLGSFGSPLHF. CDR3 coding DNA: TGTGCCAGCAGCCTAGGGAGCTTTGGGTCACCCCTCCACTTT.

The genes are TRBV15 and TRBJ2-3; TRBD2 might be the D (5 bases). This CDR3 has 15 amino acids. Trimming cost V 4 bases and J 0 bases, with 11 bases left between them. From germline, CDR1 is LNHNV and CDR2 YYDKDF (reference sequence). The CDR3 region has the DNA TGTGCCACCAGCAAGGACTCGGCCAGCACAGATACGCAGTATTTT. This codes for CATSKDSASTDTQYF.

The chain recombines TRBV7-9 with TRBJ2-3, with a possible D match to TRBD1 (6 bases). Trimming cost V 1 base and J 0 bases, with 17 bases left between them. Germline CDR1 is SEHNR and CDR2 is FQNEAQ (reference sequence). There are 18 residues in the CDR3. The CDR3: CASSLGQGTASSTDTQYF. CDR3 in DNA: TGTGCCAGCAGCTTAGGGCAGGGGACCGCATCTAGCACAGATACGCAGTATTTT.

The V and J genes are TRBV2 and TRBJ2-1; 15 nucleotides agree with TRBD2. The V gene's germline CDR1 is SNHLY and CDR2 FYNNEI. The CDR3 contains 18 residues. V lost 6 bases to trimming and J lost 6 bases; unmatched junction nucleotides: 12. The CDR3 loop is CASRPGLAGGRSFNEQFF. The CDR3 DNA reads TGTGCCAGCAGACCGGGACTAGCGGGAGGACGGTCTTTCAATGAGCAGTTCTTC.

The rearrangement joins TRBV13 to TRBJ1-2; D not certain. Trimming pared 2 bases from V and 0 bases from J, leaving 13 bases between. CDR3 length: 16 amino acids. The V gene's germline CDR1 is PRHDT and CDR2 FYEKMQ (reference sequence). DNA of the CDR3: TGTGCCAGCAGCTTACTGGCCCGAGGGACTAACTATGGCTACACCTTC. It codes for CASSLLARGTNYGYTF.

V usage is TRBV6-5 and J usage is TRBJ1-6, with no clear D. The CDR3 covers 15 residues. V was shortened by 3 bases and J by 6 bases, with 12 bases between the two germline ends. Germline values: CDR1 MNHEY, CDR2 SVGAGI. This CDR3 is CASSYWARLNSPLHF. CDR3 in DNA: TGTGCCAGCAGTTATTGGGCCCGTCTTAATTCACCCCTCCACTTT.

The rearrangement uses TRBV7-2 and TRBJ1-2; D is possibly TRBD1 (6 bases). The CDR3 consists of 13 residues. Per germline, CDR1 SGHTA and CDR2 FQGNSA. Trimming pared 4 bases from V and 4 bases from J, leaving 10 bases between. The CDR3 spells CASSSTGTYGYTF. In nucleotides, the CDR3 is TGTGCCAGCAGCTCCACAGGGACCTATGGCTACACCTTC.

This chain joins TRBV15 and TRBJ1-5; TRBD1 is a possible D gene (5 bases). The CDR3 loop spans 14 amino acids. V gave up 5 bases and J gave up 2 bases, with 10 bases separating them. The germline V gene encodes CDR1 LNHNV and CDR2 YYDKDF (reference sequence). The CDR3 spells CATSRAGGNQPQHF. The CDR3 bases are TGTGCCACCAGCCGGGCGGGGGGCAATCAGCCCCAGCATTTT.

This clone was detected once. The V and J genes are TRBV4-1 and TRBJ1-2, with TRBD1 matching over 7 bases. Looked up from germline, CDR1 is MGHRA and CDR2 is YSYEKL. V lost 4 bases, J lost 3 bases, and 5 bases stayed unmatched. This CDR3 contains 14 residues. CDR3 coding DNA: TGCGCCAGCAGCCGGCCAGGGGGTGACTATGGCTACACCTTC. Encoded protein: CASSRPGGDYGYTF.

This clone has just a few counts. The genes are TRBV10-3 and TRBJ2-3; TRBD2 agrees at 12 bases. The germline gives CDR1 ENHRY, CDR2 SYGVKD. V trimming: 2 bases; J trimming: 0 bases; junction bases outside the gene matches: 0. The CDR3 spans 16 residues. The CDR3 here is CAISEGLAGSTDTQYF. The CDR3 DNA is TGTGCCATCAGTGAGGGACTAGCGGGGAGCACAGATACGCAGTATTTT.

CDR3 in amino acids: CPGLAALPDVEQYF. The CDR3 region has the DNA TGCCCTGGACTAGCGGCCCTCCCCGATGTCGAGCAGTACTTC. The chain carries TRBV10-1 and TRBJ2-7, with TRBD2 matching 10 bases. Germline assignment: CDR1 WNHNN and CDR2 SYGVQD (reference sequence). This CDR3 has 14 amino acids.

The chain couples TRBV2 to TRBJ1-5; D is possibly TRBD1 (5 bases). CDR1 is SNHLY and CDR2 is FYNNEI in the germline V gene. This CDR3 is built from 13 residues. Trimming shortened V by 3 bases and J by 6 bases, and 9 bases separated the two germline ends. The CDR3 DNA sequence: TGTGCCAGCAGTGACCAGGGAGGTCAGCCCCAGCATTTT. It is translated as CASSDQGGQPQHF. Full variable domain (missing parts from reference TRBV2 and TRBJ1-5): EPEVTQTPSHQVTQMGQEVILRCVPISNHLYFYWYRQILGQKVEFLVSFYNNEISEKSEIFDDQFSVERPDGSNFTLKIRSTKLEDSAMYFCASSDQGGQPQHFGDGTRLSIL.

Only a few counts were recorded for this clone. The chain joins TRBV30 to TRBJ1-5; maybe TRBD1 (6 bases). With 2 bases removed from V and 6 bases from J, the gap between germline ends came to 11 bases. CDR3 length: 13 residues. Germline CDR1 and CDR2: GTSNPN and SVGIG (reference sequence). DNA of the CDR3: TGTGCCTGGAGTAGCGAAGGGGGTCAGCCCCAGCATTTT. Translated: CAWSSEGGQPQHF.

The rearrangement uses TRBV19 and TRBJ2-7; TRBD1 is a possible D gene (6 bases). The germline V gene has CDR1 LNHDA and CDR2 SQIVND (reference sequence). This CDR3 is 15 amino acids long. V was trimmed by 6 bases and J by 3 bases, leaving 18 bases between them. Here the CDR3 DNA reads TGTGCCAGTAGCCCGACAGGTTCCACCCACTACGAGCAGTACTTC. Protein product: CASSPTGSTHYEQYF.

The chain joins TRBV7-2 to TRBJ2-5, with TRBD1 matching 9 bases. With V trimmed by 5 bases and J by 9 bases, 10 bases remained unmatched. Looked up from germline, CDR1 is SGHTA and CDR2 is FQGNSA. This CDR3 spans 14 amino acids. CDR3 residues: CASSDGRTGEAQYF. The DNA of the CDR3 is TGTGCCAGCAGCGACGGGAGGACAGGGGAAGCCCAGTACTTC.

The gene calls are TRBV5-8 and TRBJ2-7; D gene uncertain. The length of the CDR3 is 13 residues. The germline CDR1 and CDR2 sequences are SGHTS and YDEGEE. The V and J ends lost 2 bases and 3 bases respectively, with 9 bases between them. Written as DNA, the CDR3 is TGTGCCAGCAGCTTTTACTCCTACTACGAGCAGTACTTC. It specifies CASSFYSYYEQYF.

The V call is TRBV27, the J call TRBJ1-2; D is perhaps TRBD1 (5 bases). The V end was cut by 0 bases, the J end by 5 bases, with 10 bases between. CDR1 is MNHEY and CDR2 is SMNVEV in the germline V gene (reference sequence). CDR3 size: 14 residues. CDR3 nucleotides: TGTGCCAGCAGTTTATCAGGGGCGGGATATGGCTACACCTTC. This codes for CASSLSGAGYGYTF.

CDR3 sequence: CASSQREIFEQYF. In DNA, the CDR3 is TGCGCCAGCAGCCAAAGAGAGATCTTTGAGCAGTACTTC. The rearrangement joins TRBV4-1 to TRBJ2-7; the D is unclear. Germline V gene sequence: CDR1 MGHRA, CDR2 YSYEKL. Trimming shortened V by 2 bases and J by 7 bases, and 12 bases separated the two germline ends. The CDR3 is 13 amino acids.

In DNA form, the CDR3 reads TGTGCCAGCAGCCCCCAACAAAAACCGACAGATACGCAGTATTTT. Residues: CASSPQQKPTDTQYF. The V gene is TRBV9, the J gene TRBJ2-3; D is ambiguous. Germline V lookup: CDR1 SGDLS, CDR2 YYNGEE. V was clipped by 4 bases and J by 3 bases, with 15 bases between them. CDR3 length: 15 residues.